This T cell receptor (beta chain) originates from a study of CD8+CD57+ T cells in acquired aplastic anemia. Study-wide results and limits: Controls did not differ significantly from patients in CD8+ Simpson's diversity. Some 30 shared CD8+ CDR3s appeared highly expressed within patients' immunodominant clones.

Worth noting for this clonotype: Antigen specificity is unknown.

Flow cytometry had shown expanded CD8+CD57+ cells in the patients chosen for sequencing. Every patient was diagnosed with severe acquired aplastic anemia. This CDR3 spans 15 amino acids. Unmatched junction bases numbered 1, after V lost 1 base and J lost 0 bases. Genomic DNA provided the template from which TCR beta VDJ and CDR3 profiles were obtained. Using its own MiXCR run on the reads, TCRdb lists one record per CDR3 protein. The sample records 200,000 or so distinct CDR3 sequences, 60% to 80% being singletons. Input material: sorted CD4+, CD8+, or CD8+CD57+ T cells (not recorded which) from PBMCs. The chain is built from TRBV12-3 or TRBV12-4 and TRBJ1-1; 8 positions agree with TRBD1. This TCR was sampled from a human donor with aplastic anemia. DNA of the CDR3: TGTGCCAGCAGTTTAGGGACAGGGATGAACACTGAAGCTTTCTTT. Amino acids: CASSLGTGMNTEAFF.